This T cell receptor (beta chain) was recovered during a study of blood T cell repertoires in COVID-19. The CDR3 spans 15 residues. Using immunoSEQ multiplex PCR, the repertoire was profiled, and TCRdb retains in-frame clones only, with some absent. This sample has about 260,000 clones, with about 91% found just once. Sequencing input: PBMCs or T cells enriched from blood (not recorded which). The sequence came from a man aged 40-49 years who had been exposed to COVID-19. V gene TRBV21-1 combines with J gene TRBJ1-2; the DNA was not used to check the table's D call, TRBD1. TRBV21-1 is a listed pseudogene. The CDR3 reads CASSKEGGKGSGYTF. CDR3 DNA sequence: TGTGCCAGCAGCAAAGAAGGGGGCAAGGGAAGTGGCTACACCTTC.